A single T cell receptor beta chain is shown here with its context. Profiled with immunoSEQ multiplex PCR; TCRdb holds only in-frame clones, not every one. The table lists roughly 220,000 clones, 80% of them singletons, with around 4.5% in the top ten. The CDR3 runs 14 residues. Trimming at V came to 4 bases and at J to 5 bases, leaving 10 bases not matched to a gene. The V gene's germline CDR1 is GTSNPN and CDR2 SVGIG (reference sequence). This specimen comes from a study of blood T cell repertoires in COVID-19. What was sequenced was PBMCs or T cells enriched from blood (not recorded which). The sequence came from a man in his thirties or forties with acute COVID-19. This rearrangement joins TRBV30 to TRBJ2-5; 7 bases line up with TRBD1. The chain's CDR3 is CAWIKAGGSETQYF. As DNA, the CDR3 is TGTGCCTGGATTAAAGCAGGGGGAAGCGAGACCCAGTACTTC.